A selection of T cell receptor beta chains follows, all from one sample in a study of blood T cell repertoires in COVID-19. Using immunoSEQ multiplex PCR, the repertoire was profiled, and TCRdb retains in-frame clones only, with some absent. The sample yields tens of thousands of clones, roughly 87% seen once. The sample was peripheral blood. The receptors shown here come from a man aged 50 to 60 with acute or convalescent COVID-19. Each CDR3 is given with its conserved first and last residue. The D gene is left open where the match is weak.

TRBJ1-1 TRBV12-3/TRBV12-4 - CASSLGMTVEAFF
TRBJ1-2 TRBV6-4 - CASSYVAGGYGYTF
TRBJ2-5 TRBV15 - CATSSSPGHETQYF
TRBJ1-1 TRBV21-1 - CASKGDRGWNTEAFF
TRBJ2-3 TRBV10-3 TRBD1 CAATGTGNTDTQYF
TRBJ1-3 TRBV6-1 - CASSDRANSGNTIYF
TRBJ1-2 TRBV14 - CASSQPTRDGYTF
TRBJ1-5 TRBV6-5 TRBD1 CASSSGQGRQPQHF
TRBJ2-5 TRBV7-9 - CASSLVTGDRETQYF
TRBJ1-2 TRBV3-1/TRBV3-2 - CASSQDTGKYGYTF
TRBJ2-7 TRBV6-9 - CASSYSAGVLYEQYF
TRBJ1-1 TRBV19 - CASSTGPPAFF
TRBJ2-3 TRBV2 TRBD2 CASSVTIGAGGQSDTQYF
TRBJ2-7 TRBV4-1 TRBD1 CASSQGGDRTTYEQYF
TRBJ2-2 TRBV7-9 - CASSRGGGFTGELFF
TRBJ1-6 TRBV21-1 - CASSKKGQGALGSPLHF
TRBJ2-1 TRBV5-1 TRBD1 CASSQTGAIYNEQFF
TRBJ2-7 TRBV6-1 TRBD1 CASSERGQGKIHEQYF
TRBJ1-2 TRBV4-1 - CASSQDPVRYGYTF
TRBJ2-7 TRBV3-1/TRBV3-2 TRBD1 CASSQQQGAPYEQYF
TRBJ2-1 TRBV28 TRBD2 CASSLAGRSYNEQFF
TRBJ1-3 TRBV19 TRBD1 CASSFPRTGRSGNTIYF
TRBJ2-1 TRBV9 TRBD2 CASSVLAGSYNEQFF
TRBJ2-3 TRBV11-2 - CASSLDPAGLTDTQYF
TRBJ2-1 TRBV14 TRBD1 CASSQDNGQVYNEQFF
TRBJ2-2 TRBV5-1 TRBD1 CASSLSGTGVPGELFF
TRBJ2-5 TRBV11-1 - CASSPGVFQETQYF
TRBJ2-1 TRBV21-1 - CASYLTSGGSNEQFF
TRBJ1-4 TRBV19 - CASTIKGLGEKLFF
TRBJ2-2 TRBV5-1 TRBD1 CASRPGQGYTGELFF
TRBJ2-1 TRBV7-3 TRBD1 CASSPEGATSYNEQFF
TRBJ1-5 TRBV19 TRBD1 CAIGTGDSNQPQHF
TRBJ1-2 TRBV6-2/TRBV6-3 - CASSYAGGGLGYTF